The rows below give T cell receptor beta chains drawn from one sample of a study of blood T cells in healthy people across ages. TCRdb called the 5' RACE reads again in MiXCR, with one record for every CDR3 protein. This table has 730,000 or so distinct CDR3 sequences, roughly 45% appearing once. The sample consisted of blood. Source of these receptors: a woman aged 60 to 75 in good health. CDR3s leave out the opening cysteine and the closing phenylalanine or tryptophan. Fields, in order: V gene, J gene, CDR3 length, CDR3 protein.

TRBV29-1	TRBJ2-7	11	SGLRDNSYEQY
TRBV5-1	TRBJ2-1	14	ASSLGSRDRVGEQF
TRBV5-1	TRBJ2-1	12	ASRFTHSYNEQF
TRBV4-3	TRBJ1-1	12	ASSHMTGRTEAF
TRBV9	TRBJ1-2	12	ASSATSGGLGVT
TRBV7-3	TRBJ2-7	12	ASSPQGAGREQY
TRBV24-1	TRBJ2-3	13	ATSDAGTSTDTQY
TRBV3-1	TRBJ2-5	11	ASSDWGQETQY
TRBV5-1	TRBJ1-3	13	ASSLGTGSGNTIY
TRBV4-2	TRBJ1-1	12	ASSQGAANTEAF
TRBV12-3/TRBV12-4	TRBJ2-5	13	ASSLLQGLGETRY
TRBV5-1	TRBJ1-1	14	ASSWGNRDYETEAF
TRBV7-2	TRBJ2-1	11	ASGSGSPNEQF
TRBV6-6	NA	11	ASSARDRDEQY
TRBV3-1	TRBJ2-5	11	ASWGAGGSEQY
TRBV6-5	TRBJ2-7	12	ASSGGQSYNEQY
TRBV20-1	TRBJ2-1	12	SANRDRSYNEQF
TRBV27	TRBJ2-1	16	ASRPTTGAMSSYNEQF
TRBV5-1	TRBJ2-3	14	ASSAGLAGVADTQY
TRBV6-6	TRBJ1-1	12	ASSHGGMNTEAF
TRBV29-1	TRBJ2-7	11	SVGVGLKDEQY
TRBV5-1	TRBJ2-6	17	ASSLAGDRGGSGANVLT
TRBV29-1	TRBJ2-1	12	SVTWTGRNNEQF
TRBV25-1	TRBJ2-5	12	ASSETRIQETQY
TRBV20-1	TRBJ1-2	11	SAFGTGDYGYT